The sequence of this T cell receptor beta chain was determined in a study of cytomegalovirus exposure and HLA in healthy donors. In the study overall: Earlier, 150 million to 200 million T cells were analyzed, and 95 million to 140 million unique TCR beta sequences were found among them.

Concerning this clone itself: Its target is not known.

General study points: Accounts indicate the classifier identified cytomegalovirus status with strong specificity and sensitivity. Reportedly, fewer N-insertions than the roughly 700-donor mean appeared in an Asian-associated ancestry cluster in a later analysis.

In germline, CDR1 is PRHDT, CDR2 FYEKMQ (reference sequence). V shed 1 base, J shed 5 bases, and the junction held 7 bases outside the gene matches. The CDR3 is made up of 17 amino acids. PCR employed 60 Vbeta and 13 Jbeta primers. Sequencing used immunoSEQ multiplex PCR; TCRdb keeps in-frame clones, though not all of them. The sample lists under 200,000 clones, 70% to 90% seen once, with roughly 2.5% in the top ten. Nominally healthy donors provided the samples, though records likely missed some immune exposures. Sequencing input: PBMCs. The clonotype comes from a man aged 25-45 years in good health and CMV-seropositive. The chain links TRBV13 to TRBJ2-5; 13 bases align to TRBD2. The CDR3 sequence: CASSLERTSGRRETQYF. In DNA form, the CDR3 reads TGTGCCAGCAGCTTAGAAAGGACTAGCGGGAGAAGGGAGACCCAGTACTTC.